Following are 21 T cell receptor beta chains from one sample sequenced in a study of CD8+ T cells in alopecia areata. Sample treatment: oral pan-JAK inhibitor, 5-10 mg twice daily. As the sequencing template, cDNA was produced by extracting RNA and reverse transcribing it. The assay was immunoSEQ multiplex PCR, and TCRdb's table has in-frame clones only and misses some. The table includes some 160,000 clones, about three fifths detected once. The input for sequencing was CD4+ T cells sorted from blood, taken at week 4, from a patient treated with tofacitinib. The receptors stem from a human donor with alopecia areata.

This clone was seen a handful of times. Within the sample, other DNA sequences also encode this same CDR3. The chain joins TRBV9 to TRBJ2-3; no clear D. The length of the CDR3 is 15 residues. Germline V lookup: CDR1 SGDLS, CDR2 YYNGEE. Between the trimmed V and J ends, which lost 0 bases and 3 bases, there was a span of 11 bases. The CDR3 spells CASSVGTLGTDTQYF. The DNA of the CDR3 is TGTGCCAGCAGCGTAGGGACCCTGGGGACAGATACGCAGTATTTT.

The rearrangement uses TRBV4-2 and TRBJ1-1; D call uncertain. CDR3 length: 15 amino acids. Per germline, CDR1 LGHNA and CDR2 YNFKEQ. V gave up 3 bases and J gave up 0 bases, with 11 bases separating them. The CDR3 region is CASSHRDGLNTEAFF. For the CDR3, the DNA is TGTGCCAGCAGCCATCGAGACGGACTGAACACTGAAGCTTTCTTT.

The chain has TRBV2 and TRBJ2-7; no definite D call. Germline CDR1 SNHLY, CDR2 FYNNEI. V dropped 9 bases and J dropped 0 bases, with 12 bases sitting between them. This CDR3 has 13 residues. In nucleotides, the CDR3 is TGTGCCAGTGGACGCAGAAACTCCTACGAGCAGTACTTC. Its translation: CASGRRNSYEQYF.

The J gene is TRBJ1-2, the V gene TRBV7-9, with 9 positions matching TRBD1. V was clipped by 0 bases and J by 5 bases; unmatched bases: 4. Germline loops: CDR1 SEHNR, CDR2 FQNEAQ (reference sequence). The CDR3 consists of 15 residues. CDR3 amino acids: CASSLAGTGRYGYTF. The CDR3 nucleotides read TGTGCCAGCAGCTTAGCCGGGACAGGGCGATATGGCTACACCTTC.

This chain connects TRBV7-9 to TRBJ2-7; D is ambiguous. CDR1 is SEHNR, CDR2 FQNEAQ, per germline (reference sequence). Trimming pared 2 bases from V and 6 bases from J, leaving 11 bases between. The CDR3 has 13 residues. CDR3: CASSLSWASEQYF. In DNA, the CDR3 is TGTGCCAGCAGCTTATCGTGGGCAAGCGAGCAGTACTTC.

The gene calls are TRBV5-1 and TRBJ2-5; D is uncertain. CDR3 length: 14 amino acids. Trimming shortened V by 0 bases and J by 2 bases, and 8 bases separated the two germline ends. Germline V gene sequence: CDR1 SGHRS, CDR2 YFSETQ. CDR3: CASSLVGLQETQYF. The CDR3 nucleotides are TGCGCCAGCAGCTTGGTCGGGTTACAAGAGACCCAGTACTTC.

V gene TRBV2 combines with J gene TRBJ2-7; no definite D call. The germline CDR1 and CDR2 sequences are SNHLY and FYNNEI. This CDR3 region has 13 residues. Trimming took 5 bases from V and 1 from J, leaving 9 bases between them. The CDR3 is CASSKYGSYEQYF. The DNA for the CDR3 is TGTGCCAGCAGTAAATACGGTTCCTACGAGCAGTACTTC.

The CDR3 DNA is TGTGCCTGGAGTCGGGACAGTATAGCCAAAAACATTCAGTACTTC. This gives the protein CAWSRDSIAKNIQYF. The J gene is TRBJ2-4, the V gene TRBV30; 7 positions match TRBD1. This CDR3 has 15 residues. Germline assignment: CDR1 GTSNPN and CDR2 SVGIG (reference sequence). V dropped 2 bases and J dropped 0; count of bases not matched to a gene: 4.

This chain links TRBV9 with TRBJ2-2; no reliable D call. This CDR3 comprises 14 residues. V lost 0 bases, J lost 5 bases, and 8 bases lay in between. Germline values: CDR1 SGDLS, CDR2 YYNGEE. The CDR3 here is CASSVGQTTGELFF. The CDR3, as DNA: TGTGCCAGCAGCGTAGGACAAACTACCGGGGAGCTGTTTTTT.

The chain has TRBV30 and TRBJ1-1, with D uncertain. The CDR3 sequence is 14 residues long. Trimming pared 0 bases from V and 1 base from J, leaving 9 bases between. In germline, CDR1 is GTSNPN, CDR2 SVGIG (reference sequence). The CDR3 region is CAWSVRAWNTEAFF. The CDR3 nucleotides read TGTGCCTGGAGTGTCCGGGCTTGGAACACTGAAGCTTTCTTT.

The chain links TRBV7-9 to TRBJ2-7, with D uncertain. The CDR3 is 15 amino acids. CDR1 is SEHNR and CDR2 is FQNEAQ in the germline V gene (reference sequence). V was trimmed by 5 bases and J by 4 bases, leaving 18 bases between them. In nucleotides, the CDR3 is TGTGCCAGCAGCAACGGTCGACCCCTCGGGTACGAGCAGTACTTC. Amino acids: CASSNGRPLGYEQYF.

The gene calls are TRBV29-1 and TRBJ1-1, with D perhaps matching TRBD1 (5 bases). The CDR3 sequence is 12 residues long. V lost 3 bases to trimming and J lost 9 bases, with 14 bases between them. Looked up from germline, CDR1 is SQVTM and CDR2 is ANQGSEA. The CDR3 region is CSVEILRDQAFF. The CDR3 DNA follows: TGCAGCGTTGAGATTTTGAGGGACCAAGCTTTCTTT.

The chain employs TRBV6-1 and TRBJ2-7, with 9 positions matching TRBD2. Germline V gene lookup returns CDR1 MNHNS and CDR2 SASEGT. V shed 4 bases and J 3 bases; nucleotides not matched to a gene: 10. The CDR3 sequence is 16 residues long. The CDR3 nucleotides are TGTGCCAGCAGTGCTCCGGCTAGCGGGAATAACTACGAGCAGTACTTC. It yields the protein CASSAPASGNNYEQYF.

This sequence joins TRBV18 and TRBJ2-3; D not resolved. Germline V gives CDR1 KGHSH, CDR2 LQKENI. Trimming left V 3 bases short and J 1 base short, with 11 bases between. CDR3 length equals 15 residues. The CDR3 sequence is CASSPPPYGTDTQYF. As DNA, the CDR3 is TGTGCCAGCTCACCTCCCCCGTATGGCACAGATACGCAGTATTTT.

V gene TRBV4-2 combines with J gene TRBJ2-5; D is uncertain. This CDR3 region has 14 residues. V lost 5 bases and J lost 1, with 11 bases in between. The germline gives CDR1 LGHNA, CDR2 YNFKEQ. The DNA of the CDR3 is TGTGCCAGCAGCACCGGTGGTAGCCAAGAGACCCAGTACTTC. It yields the protein CASSTGGSQETQYF.

CDR3 amino acids: CSVRGGNTGELFF. DNA for the CDR3: TGCAGCGTGAGGGGTGGGAACACCGGGGAGCTGTTTTTT. The chain is built from TRBV29-1 and TRBJ2-2; D could derive from TRBD1 or TRBD2 (5 bases each). This CDR3 is built from 13 residues. CDR1 and CDR2 from the germline V gene are SQVTM and ANQGSEA. The V end was cut by 6 bases, the J end by 1 base, with 9 bases between.

The chain recombines TRBV6-5 with TRBJ2-2; D perhaps matches TRBD1 (5 bases). This CDR3 has 13 residues. Germline V gives CDR1 MNHEY, CDR2 SVGAGI. Deletions cut 11 bases from V and 2 bases from J, with 12 bases between. CDR3 in amino acids: CAGADRNTGELFF. The CDR3 DNA is TGTGCCGGCGCCGACAGAAACACCGGGGAGCTGTTTTTT.

The V and J genes are TRBV25-1 and TRBJ2-7, with D maybe TRBD2 (5 bases). The CDR3 is made up of 13 amino acids. Per the germline V gene, CDR1 is MGHDK and CDR2 is SYGVNS. Trimming shortened V by 0 bases and J by 5 bases, and 8 bases separated the two germline ends. The CDR3 coding sequence is TGTGCCAGCAGTGAATATACCGGGGACGAGCAGTACTTC. Its protein is CASSEYTGDEQYF.

This clone was seen a handful of times. The chain employs TRBV29-1 and TRBJ2-5; 7 nucleotides match TRBD2. Trimming cost V 5 bases and J 5 bases; bases outside gene matches: 11. There are 14 residues in the CDR3. CDR1 is SQVTM, CDR2 ANQGSEA, per germline. CDR3 sequence: CSVRASGLQETQYF. For the CDR3, the DNA is TGCAGCGTTCGGGCTAGCGGATTACAGGAGACCCAGTACTTC.

This sequence joins TRBV29-1 and TRBJ1-1, with D possibly matching TRBD1 (5 bases). V lost 2 bases and J lost 2, with 9 bases in between. This CDR3 spans 13 amino acids. In germline, CDR1 is SQVTM, CDR2 ANQGSEA. CDR3 DNA: TGCAGCGTTGAAACTGGGGCAAACACTGAAGCTTTCTTT. Translating gives CSVETGANTEAFF.

The chain is built from TRBV18 and TRBJ2-6, with 8 bases identical to TRBD1. Per germline, CDR1 KGHSH and CDR2 LQKENI. The length of the CDR3 is 17 residues. With 1 base clipped from V and 0 bases from J, the junction kept 2 bases outside the gene matches. The CDR3 spells CASSPLGQGSGANVLTF. In DNA form, the CDR3 reads TGTGCCAGCTCACCACTTGGACAGGGCTCTGGGGCCAACGTCCTGACTTTC. The full variable domain, completed using reference TRBV18 and TRBJ2-6, is NAGVMQNPRHLVRRRGQEARLRCSPMKGHSHVYWYRQLPEEGLKFMVYLQKENIIDESGMPKERFSAEFPKEGPSILRIQQVVRGDSAAYFCASSPLGQGSGANVLTFGAGSRLTVL.